This T cell receptor (beta chain) was sequenced for a study of beta chain features in type 1 diabetes (dated by TCRdb to the late 2010s). Regarding the complete study: No differences in mean age, gender distribution, total cell number or subset yield were found between patients and healthy donors. Regulatory and stem cell-like memory subsets were isolated from only 8 patients and roughly 8 healthy donors, whereas naive and central memory subsets came from all 30 or so donors. A total of 107,917,701 sorted cells were examined across all samples, and the number of cells per subset was strongly correlated with RNA yield. The study compared the TCRB repertoires of sorted circulating CD4+ T cell subsets in recently diagnosed type 1 diabetes patients with those in matched healthy donors. The investigation overall reported the following: Naive, central memory and regulatory TCRB repertoires appeared to be more alike among patients than among healthy donors. PCR might favor shorter templates, but patient and control samples were amplified and corrected together, so any skew would affect both groups equally. Because small numbers of individuals were included in the HLA sub-analyses, any influence of HLA type on TCRB rearrangement was left unresolved. Sequencing cDNA rather than genomic DNA could over-represent highly expressing activated cells, although activation and CD3 levels did not differ between groups. At VDJ recombination sites, patients with type 1 diabetes made fewer insertions and deleted more nucleotides, a pattern implying thymic rearrangement abnormalities. A moderate but significant shortening of TCRB CDR3 length was observed in type 1 diabetes patients in all four CD4+ subsets.

Each donor gave one peripheral blood draw, approximately 120 mL on average, collected into heparinised tubes. Using a panel that included CD45RO, CCR7, CD25, CD127, CD95 and CD27, naive, central memory, regulatory and stem cell-like memory CD4+ T cells were sorted on a BD FACSAria II. Purity was above 95% for every sorted population. PBMCs were isolated right away by Lymphoprep density gradient centrifugation and were stained directly, without culture. Samples were stained and sorted in pairs, with one healthy donor and one patient per experiment, so that batch effects were minimized. This clone came up a few times. The target of this receptor is not known. One base away there is no much larger clone; base qualities are not given. The entire amount of isolated RNA was reverse transcribed using the High Capacity cDNA Reverse Transcription Kit, so the sequenced TCRB transcripts were expressed ones. Deep immunoSEQ sequencing was applied to naive, central memory and regulatory T cell samples, giving an average of roughly 3.5 million total reads per sample. After sorted cells were lysed in RLT buffer, RNA was extracted with DNase-treated RNeasy Micro or Mini kits, with the choice depending on cell number. Each cell subset was processed on its own to prevent cross-contamination, while patient and healthy donor samples were processed together. TCRB sequences were amplified from cDNA with the immunoSEQ multiplex PCR, producing 87-bp fragments spanning the CDR3 region. Amplicons were sequenced on the Illumina HiSeq platform. Concerning the study's data processing: PCR bias was corrected computationally using synthetic template baselines, and reads within Hamming distance 2 were collapsed, with unmergeable singletons discarded. Reads were aligned against IMGT to assign V, D and J genes, CDR3 length and insertions or deletions at six rearrangement sites. Within each subset, clonotype counts were normalized to sorted cell number, and only after that were true diversity and Gini coefficients computed with the tcR R package. The overlap coefficient, calculated on TCRB nucleotide sequences, was used to quantify repertoire sharing. Out-of-frame TCRB sequences from naive cells were analyzed to stand in for the pre-selection repertoire. As stored in TCRdb, this immuneACCESS dataset retains in-frame rearrangements with V and J assigned. A fraction of the clones does not appear; measured against another copy, unresolved V genes explain less than half of the discrepancy, and the remainder lacks a known reason. D and trimming come from the DNA, and the V and J calls and clone size come from that table. Across this sample there are 400,000 or so clones, with 10% to 15% seen only once. About 0.01% of the sample lies in the top ten.

The sequencing input was naive CD4+ T cells from blood. The cell subset or site label, as the study defines it: true naive CD4+ T cells. The receptor was derived from a woman under 30 with type 1 diabetes.

The CDR3: CASSPSQGAPYGYTF. The DNA sequence is as follows: TGTGCCAGCAGCCCCAGCCAGGGGGCGCCGTATGGCTACACCTTC. The chain links TRBV7-9 with TRBJ1-2; 8 bases in the junction line up with TRBD1. The cysteine opens and the phenylalanine closes a CDR3 of 15 amino acids. Here the CDR3 DNA is all that survives: 45 bases in frame from base 1. At the junction V is shortened by 5 bases and J by 5 bases; bases outside the gene matches: 10. In the germline V gene (reference sequence), CDR1 corresponds to SEHNR and CDR2 to FQNEAQ.